Sequencing of this T cell receptor beta chain was carried out in a study of OX40 agonist ivuxolimab in advanced cancers. This CDR3 is built from 14 residues. Trimming took 3 bases from V and 3 from J, leaving 12 bases between them. Germline lookup yields CDR1 SGDLS and CDR2 YYNGEE. TCRdb's table, derived via immunoSEQ multiplex PCR, lists solely in-frame clones and lacks some. The sample includes approximately 79,000 clones, around 90% of them seen just once. Sampled blood was obtained at baseline, cycle 4 day 1, and cycle 7 day 1. This sequence was found in an adult with an advanced solid tumor such as melanoma, head and neck, liver or kidney cancer. The chain carries TRBV9 and TRBJ1-1; TRBD1 might be the D (5 bases). The sample was CD4+ or CD8+ T cells sorted from blood, taken in a trial of the OX40 agonist ivuxolimab. The CDR3: CASSASGRDTEAFF. The CDR3 region has the DNA TGTGCCAGCAGCGCATCAGGGAGAGACACTGAAGCTTTCTTT.